This TCR beta chain was sequenced in a study of blood T cells in healthy people across ages. Regarding this clonotype: Antigen unknown.

From germline, CDR1 is SGHRS and CDR2 YFSETQ. Trimming took 5 bases from V and 6 from J; bases not matched to a gene: 15. The CDR3 spans 18 residues. With a J-beta primer mix and a sample-barcoded 5' primer, a second PCR ran about 6 to 11 cycles. The template-switch adaptor, which had 12 random nucleotides, put a tag on each cDNA molecule. The yield of each sample was at least 2.5 million CDR3-containing paired-end reads. TCRdb re-derived calls from the 5' RACE reads in MiXCR, one entry per CDR3 protein. The table includes more than 800,000 distinct CDR3 sequences, about 28% detected once. The study's findings and limits: The recorded TCR beta diversity per million T cells decreased in a roughly linear manner with age. CMV infection status of these donors was not known.

The sequenced sample was blood. The TCR sequence derives from a woman at least 80 years old in good health. The genes are TRBV5-1 and TRBJ2-1; 12 positions match TRBD2. Here the CDR3 DNA reads TGCGCCAGCAGTCCAAGCTTCGCGACTAGCGGGAGAGCCAATGAGCAGTTCTTC. It codes for CASSPSFATSGRANEQFF.